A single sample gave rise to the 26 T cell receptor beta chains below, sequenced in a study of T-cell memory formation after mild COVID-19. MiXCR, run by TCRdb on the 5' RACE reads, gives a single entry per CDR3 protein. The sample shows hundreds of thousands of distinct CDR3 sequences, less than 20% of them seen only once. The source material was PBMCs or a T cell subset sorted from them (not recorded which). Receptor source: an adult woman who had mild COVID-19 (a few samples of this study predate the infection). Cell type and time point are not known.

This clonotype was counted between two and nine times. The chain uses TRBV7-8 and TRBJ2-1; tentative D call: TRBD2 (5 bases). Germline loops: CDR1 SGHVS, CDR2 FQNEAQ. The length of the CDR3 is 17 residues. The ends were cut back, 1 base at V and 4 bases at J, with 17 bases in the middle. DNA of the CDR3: TGTGCCAGCAGCTTAGGGGGTGGGAGCCGGGTGTACAATGAGCAGTTCTTC. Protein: CASSLGGGSRVYNEQFF.

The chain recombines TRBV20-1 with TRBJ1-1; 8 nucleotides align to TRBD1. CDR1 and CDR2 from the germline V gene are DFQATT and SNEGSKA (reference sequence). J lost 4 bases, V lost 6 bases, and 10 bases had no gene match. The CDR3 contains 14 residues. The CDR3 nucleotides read TGCAGTGCGAGAAGGACAGGGATTAGCACTGAAGCTTTCTTT. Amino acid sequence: CSARRTGISTEAFF.

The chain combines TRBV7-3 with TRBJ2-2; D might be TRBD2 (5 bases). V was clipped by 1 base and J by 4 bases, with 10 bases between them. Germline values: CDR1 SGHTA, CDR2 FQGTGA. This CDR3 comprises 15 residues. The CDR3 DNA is TGTGCCAGCAGCTTAAGCCCGGGATTCACCGGGGAGCTGTTTTTT. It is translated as CASSLSPGFTGELFF.

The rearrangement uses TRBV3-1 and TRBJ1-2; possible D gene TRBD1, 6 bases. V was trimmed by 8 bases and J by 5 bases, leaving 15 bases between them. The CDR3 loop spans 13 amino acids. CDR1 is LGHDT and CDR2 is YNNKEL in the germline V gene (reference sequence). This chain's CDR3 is CASGLQGAYGYTF. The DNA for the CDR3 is TGTGCCAGCGGACTACAGGGCGCATATGGCTACACCTTC.

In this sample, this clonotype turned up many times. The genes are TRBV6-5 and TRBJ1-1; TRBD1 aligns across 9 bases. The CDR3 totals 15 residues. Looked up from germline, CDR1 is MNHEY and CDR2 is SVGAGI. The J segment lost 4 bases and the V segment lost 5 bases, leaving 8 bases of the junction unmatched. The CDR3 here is CASSAQQGASTEAFF. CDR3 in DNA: TGTGCCAGCAGTGCACAACAGGGGGCAAGCACTGAAGCTTTCTTT.

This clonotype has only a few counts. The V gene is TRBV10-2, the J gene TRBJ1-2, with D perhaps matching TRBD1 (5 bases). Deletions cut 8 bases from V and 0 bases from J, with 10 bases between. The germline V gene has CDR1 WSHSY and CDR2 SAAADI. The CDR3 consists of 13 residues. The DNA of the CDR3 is TGCGCCAGCTCGGGACCCCCTAACTATGGCTACACCTTC. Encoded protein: CASSGPPNYGYTF.

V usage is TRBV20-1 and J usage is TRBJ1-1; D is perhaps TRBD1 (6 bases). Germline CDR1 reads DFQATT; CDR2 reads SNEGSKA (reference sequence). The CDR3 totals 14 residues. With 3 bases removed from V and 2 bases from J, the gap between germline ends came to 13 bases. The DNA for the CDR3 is TGCAGTGCTAGCGGACAGCTATCAAACACTGAAGCTTTCTTT. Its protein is CSASGQLSNTEAFF.

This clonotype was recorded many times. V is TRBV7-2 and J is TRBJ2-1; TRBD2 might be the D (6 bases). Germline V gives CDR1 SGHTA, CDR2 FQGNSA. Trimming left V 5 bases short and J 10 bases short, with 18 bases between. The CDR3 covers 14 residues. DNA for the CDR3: TGTGCCAGCAGCCCAAGGGAGGAGGGGAGGGAGCAGTTCTTC. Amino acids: CASSPREEGREQFF.

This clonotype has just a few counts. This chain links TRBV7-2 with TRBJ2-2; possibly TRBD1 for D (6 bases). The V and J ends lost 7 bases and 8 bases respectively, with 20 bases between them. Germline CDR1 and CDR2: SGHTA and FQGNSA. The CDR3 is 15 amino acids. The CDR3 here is CASIPLTGLGGELFF. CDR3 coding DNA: TGTGCCAGCATCCCGCTTACAGGGCTCGGGGGGGAGCTGTTTTTT.

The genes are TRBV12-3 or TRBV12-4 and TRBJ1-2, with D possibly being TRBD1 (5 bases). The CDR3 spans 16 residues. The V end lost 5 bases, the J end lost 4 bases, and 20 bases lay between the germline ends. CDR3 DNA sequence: TGTGCCAGCAGTCTCAGGGTTTCAGGGAGCGGCTATGGCTACACCTTC. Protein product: CASSLRVSGSGYGYTF.

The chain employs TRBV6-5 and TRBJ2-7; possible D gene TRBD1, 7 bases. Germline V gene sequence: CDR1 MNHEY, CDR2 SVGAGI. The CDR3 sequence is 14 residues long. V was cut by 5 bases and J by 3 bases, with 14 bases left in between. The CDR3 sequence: CASSRAGGIYEQYF. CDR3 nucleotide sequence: TGTGCCAGCAGTCGGGCAGGGGGGATCTACGAGCAGTACTTC.

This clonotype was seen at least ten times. DNA for the CDR3: TGTGCCAGCTCACCGGAGCGGGGACAAGCCAAAAACATTCAGTACTTC. This codes for CASSPERGQAKNIQYF. The J gene is TRBJ2-4, the V gene TRBV18; D possibly corresponds to TRBD2 (7 bases). CDR1 is KGHSH and CDR2 is LQKENI in the germline V gene. This CDR3 is 16 amino acids long. The V and J ends lost 3 bases and 0 bases respectively, with 12 bases between them.

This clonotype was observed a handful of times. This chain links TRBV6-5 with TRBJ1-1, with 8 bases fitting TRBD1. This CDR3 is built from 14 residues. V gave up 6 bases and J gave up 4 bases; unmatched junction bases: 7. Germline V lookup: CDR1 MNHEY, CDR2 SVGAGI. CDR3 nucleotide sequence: TGTGCCAGCAGGTATGACAGGGGTTTCACTGAAGCTTTCTTT. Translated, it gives CASRYDRGFTEAFF.

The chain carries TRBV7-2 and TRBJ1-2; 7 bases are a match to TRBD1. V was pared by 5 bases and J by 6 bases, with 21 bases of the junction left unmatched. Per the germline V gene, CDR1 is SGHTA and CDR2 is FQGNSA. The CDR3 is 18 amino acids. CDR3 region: CASSPRDSGPRAVDGYTF. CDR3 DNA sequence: TGTGCCAGCAGCCCCCGGGACAGCGGCCCTAGAGCGGTAGATGGCTACACCTTC.

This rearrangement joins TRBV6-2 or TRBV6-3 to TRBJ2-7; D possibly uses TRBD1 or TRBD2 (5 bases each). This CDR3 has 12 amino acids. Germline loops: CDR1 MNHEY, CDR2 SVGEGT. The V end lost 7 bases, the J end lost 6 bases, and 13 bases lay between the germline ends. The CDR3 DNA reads TGTGCCAGCAACCGTGGGACCGGCGAGCAGTACTTC. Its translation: CASNRGTGEQYF.

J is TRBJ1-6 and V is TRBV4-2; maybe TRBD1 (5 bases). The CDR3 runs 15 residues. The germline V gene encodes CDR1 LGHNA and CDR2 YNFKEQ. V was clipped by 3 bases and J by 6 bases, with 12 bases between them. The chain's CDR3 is CASSQAGGTNSPLHF. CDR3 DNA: TGTGCCAGCAGCCAGGCCGGGGGAACTAATTCACCCCTCCACTTT.

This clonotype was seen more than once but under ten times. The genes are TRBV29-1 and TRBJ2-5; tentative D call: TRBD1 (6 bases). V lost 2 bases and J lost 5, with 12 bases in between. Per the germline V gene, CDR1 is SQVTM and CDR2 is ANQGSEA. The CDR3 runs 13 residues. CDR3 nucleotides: TGCAGCGTTGAATCAGGGGCCCGGGAGACCCAGTACTTC. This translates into CSVESGARETQYF.

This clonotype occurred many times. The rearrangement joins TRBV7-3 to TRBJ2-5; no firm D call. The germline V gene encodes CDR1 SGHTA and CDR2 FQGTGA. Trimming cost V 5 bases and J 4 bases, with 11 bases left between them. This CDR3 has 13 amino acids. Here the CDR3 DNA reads TGTGCCAGCAGCCTTTCCGCGTTAGAGACCCAGTACTTC. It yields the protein CASSLSALETQYF.

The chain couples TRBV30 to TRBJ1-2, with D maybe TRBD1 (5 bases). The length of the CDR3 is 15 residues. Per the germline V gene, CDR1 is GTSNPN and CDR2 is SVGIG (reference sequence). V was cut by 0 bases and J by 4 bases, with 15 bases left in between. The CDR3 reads CAWSVGGRERYGYTF. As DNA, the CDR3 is TGTGCCTGGAGTGTTGGCGGCAGGGAACGCTATGGCTACACCTTC.

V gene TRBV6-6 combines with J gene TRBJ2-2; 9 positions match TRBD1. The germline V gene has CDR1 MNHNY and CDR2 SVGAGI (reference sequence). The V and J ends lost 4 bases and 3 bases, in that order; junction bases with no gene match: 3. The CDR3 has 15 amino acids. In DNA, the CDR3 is TGTGCCAGCAGTTCCCGGGACAGGGACACCGGGGAGCTGTTTTTT. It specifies CASSSRDRDTGELFF.

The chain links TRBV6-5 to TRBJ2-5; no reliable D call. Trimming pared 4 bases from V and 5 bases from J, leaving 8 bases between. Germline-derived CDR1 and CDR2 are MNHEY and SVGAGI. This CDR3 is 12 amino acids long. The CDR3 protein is CASSSASETQYF. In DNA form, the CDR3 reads TGTGCCAGCAGTTCGGCCTCGGAGACCCAGTACTTC.

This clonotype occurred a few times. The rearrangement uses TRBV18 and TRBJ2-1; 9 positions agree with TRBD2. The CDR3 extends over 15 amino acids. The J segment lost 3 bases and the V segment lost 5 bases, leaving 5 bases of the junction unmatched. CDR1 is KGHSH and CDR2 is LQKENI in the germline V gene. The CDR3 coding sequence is TGTGCCAGCTCAGCCCTAGCGGGGAGCTACAATGAGCAGTTCTTC. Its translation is CASSALAGSYNEQFF.

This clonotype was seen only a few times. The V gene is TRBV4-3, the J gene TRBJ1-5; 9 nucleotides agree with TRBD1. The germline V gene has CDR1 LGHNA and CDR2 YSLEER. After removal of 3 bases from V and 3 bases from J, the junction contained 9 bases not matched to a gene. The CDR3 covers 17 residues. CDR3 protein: CASSQSRDRAPNQPQHF. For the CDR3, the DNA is TGCGCCAGCAGCCAGTCCCGGGACAGGGCCCCCAATCAGCCCCAGCATTTT.

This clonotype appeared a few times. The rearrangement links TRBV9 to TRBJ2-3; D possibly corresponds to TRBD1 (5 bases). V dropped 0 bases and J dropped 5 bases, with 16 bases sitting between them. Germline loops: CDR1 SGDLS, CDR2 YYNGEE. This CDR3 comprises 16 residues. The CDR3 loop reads CASSVAPGQSGDTQYF. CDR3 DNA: TGTGCCAGCAGCGTAGCTCCAGGACAATCAGGAGATACGCAGTATTTT.

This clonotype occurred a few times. The CDR3 is CASSPGKQLTNYGYTF. For the CDR3, the DNA is TGCGCCAGCAGCCCGGGTAAACAGCTCACTAACTATGGCTACACCTTC. V gene TRBV5-1 combines with J gene TRBJ1-2; no clear D. Trimming took 4 bases from V and 0 from J, leaving 16 bases between them. The length of the CDR3 is 16 residues. CDR1 and CDR2 (germline): SGHRS, YFSETQ.

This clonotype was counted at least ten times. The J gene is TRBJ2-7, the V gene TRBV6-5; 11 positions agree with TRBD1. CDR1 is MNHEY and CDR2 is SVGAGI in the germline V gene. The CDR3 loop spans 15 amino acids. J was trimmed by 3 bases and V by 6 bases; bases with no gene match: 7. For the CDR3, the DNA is TGTGCCAGCAGCCTCACCGGGACAGGGGGCTACGAGCAGTACTTC. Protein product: CASSLTGTGGYEQYF.